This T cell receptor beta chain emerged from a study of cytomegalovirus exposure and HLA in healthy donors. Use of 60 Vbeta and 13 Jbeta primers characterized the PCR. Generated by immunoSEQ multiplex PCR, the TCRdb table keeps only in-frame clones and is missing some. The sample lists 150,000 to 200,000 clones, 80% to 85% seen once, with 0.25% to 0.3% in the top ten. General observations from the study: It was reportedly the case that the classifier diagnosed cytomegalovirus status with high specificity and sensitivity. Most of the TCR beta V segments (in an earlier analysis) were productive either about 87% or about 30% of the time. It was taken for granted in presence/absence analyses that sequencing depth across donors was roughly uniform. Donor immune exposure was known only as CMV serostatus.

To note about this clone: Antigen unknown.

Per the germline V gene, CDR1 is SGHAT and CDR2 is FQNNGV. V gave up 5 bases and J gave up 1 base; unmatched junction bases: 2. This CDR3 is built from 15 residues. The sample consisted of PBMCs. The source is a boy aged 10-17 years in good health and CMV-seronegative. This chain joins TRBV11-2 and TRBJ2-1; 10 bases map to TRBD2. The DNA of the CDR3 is TGTGCCAGCAGCCCTAGCGGGAGATCCTACAATGAGCAGTTCTTC. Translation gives CASSPSGRSYNEQFF. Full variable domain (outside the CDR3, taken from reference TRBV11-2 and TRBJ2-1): EAGVAQSPRYKIIEKRQSVAFWCNPISGHATLYWYQQILGQGPKLLIQFQNNGVVDDSQLPKDRFSAERLKGVDSTLKIQPAKLEDSAVYLCASSPSGRSYNEQFFGPGTRLTVL.